The source of this TCR beta chain is a study of cytomegalovirus exposure and HLA in healthy donors. Of note for this clone: What it recognizes is unknown.

Study observations and caveats: Per a later analysis, 15,000 to 20,000 TCR beta sequences showed association with HLA alleles at 0.05 false discovery rate. As confirmed in vitro, three CMV-associated chains were specific for CMV antigens. The study listed 164 cytomegalovirus-associated TCR beta chains.

Use of 60 Vbeta and 13 Jbeta primers characterized the PCR. Assay used: immunoSEQ multiplex PCR; TCRdb lists only in-frame clones, some missing. The sample carries about 120,000 clones, 9% to 10% recorded once. The sequenced sample was PBMCs. This clonotype was obtained from a man aged 30 to 45 in good health and CMV-seronegative.

CDR3 sequence (DNA): TGTGCCAGCAGTGTTGGGGCGGGCAGGGGGCGAGAAAAACTGTTTTTT. Its protein is CASSVGAGRGREKLFF. The rearrangement links TRBV6-1 to TRBJ1-4; 8 bases map to TRBD1. V dropped 4 bases and J dropped 8; count of bases not matched to a gene: 12. The germline CDR1 and CDR2 sequences are MNHNS and SASEGT. The CDR3 totals 16 residues.